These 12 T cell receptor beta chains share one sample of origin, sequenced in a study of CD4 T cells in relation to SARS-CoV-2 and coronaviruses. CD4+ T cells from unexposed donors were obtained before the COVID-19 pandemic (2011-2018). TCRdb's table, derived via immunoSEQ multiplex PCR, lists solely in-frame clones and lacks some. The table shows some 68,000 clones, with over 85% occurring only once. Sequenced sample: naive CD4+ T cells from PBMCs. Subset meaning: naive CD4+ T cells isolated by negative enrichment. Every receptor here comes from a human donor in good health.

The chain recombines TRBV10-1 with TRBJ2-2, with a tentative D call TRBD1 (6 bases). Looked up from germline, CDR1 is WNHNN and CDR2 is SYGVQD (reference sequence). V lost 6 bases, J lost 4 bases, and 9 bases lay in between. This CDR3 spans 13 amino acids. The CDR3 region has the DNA TGCGCCAGCAGCGCAGGGGCCACCGGGGAGCTGTTTTTT. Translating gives CASSAGATGELFF.

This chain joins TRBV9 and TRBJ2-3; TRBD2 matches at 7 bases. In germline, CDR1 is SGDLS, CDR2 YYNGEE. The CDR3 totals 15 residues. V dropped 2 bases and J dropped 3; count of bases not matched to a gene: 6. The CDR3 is CASSVTLAVTDTQYF. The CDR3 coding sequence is TGTGCCAGCAGCGTGACGCTAGCGGTAACAGATACGCAGTATTTT.

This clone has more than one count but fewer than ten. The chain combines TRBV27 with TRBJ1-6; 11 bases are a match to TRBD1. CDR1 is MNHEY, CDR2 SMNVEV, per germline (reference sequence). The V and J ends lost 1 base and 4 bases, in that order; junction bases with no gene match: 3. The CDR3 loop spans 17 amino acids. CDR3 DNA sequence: TGTGCCAGCAGTTTATTTGGGACAGGGGGTTATAATTCACCCCTCCACTTT. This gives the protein CASSLFGTGGYNSPLHF.

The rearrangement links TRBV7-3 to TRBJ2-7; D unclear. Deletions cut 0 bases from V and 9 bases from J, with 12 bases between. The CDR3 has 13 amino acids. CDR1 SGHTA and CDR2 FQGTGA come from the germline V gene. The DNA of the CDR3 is TGTGCCAGCAGCTTAACGGGATTCGCGGTGCAGTACTTC. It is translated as CASSLTGFAVQYF.

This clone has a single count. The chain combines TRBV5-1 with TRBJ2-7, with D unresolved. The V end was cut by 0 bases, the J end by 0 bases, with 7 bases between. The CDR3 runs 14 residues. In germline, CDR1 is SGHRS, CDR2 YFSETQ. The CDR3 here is CASSLAINSYEQYF. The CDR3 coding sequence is TGCGCCAGCAGCTTGGCCATTAACTCCTACGAGCAGTACTTC.

CDR3 in amino acids: CASSSKLRTGVSSYEQYF. In nucleotides, the CDR3 is TGTGCCAGCAGCTCTAAGCTCCGGACAGGAGTGAGCTCCTACGAGCAGTACTTC. The chain combines TRBV21-1 with TRBJ2-7; the table assigns TRBD1, which was not confirmed against the DNA. TRBV21-1 is flagged as a pseudogene. This CDR3 region has 18 residues.

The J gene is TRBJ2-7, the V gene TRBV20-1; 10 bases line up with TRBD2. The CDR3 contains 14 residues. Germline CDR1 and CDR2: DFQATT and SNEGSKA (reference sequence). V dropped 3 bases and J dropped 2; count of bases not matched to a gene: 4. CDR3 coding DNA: TGCAGTGCTAGTGCTCTAGCGGGAGCCTACGAGCAGTACTTC. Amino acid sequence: CSASALAGAYEQYF.

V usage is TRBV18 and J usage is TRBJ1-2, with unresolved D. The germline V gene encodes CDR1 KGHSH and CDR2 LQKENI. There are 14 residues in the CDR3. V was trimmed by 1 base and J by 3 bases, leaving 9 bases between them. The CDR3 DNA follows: TGTGCCAGCTCACCACTTAGGTCGGACTATGGCTACACCTTC. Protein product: CASSPLRSDYGYTF.

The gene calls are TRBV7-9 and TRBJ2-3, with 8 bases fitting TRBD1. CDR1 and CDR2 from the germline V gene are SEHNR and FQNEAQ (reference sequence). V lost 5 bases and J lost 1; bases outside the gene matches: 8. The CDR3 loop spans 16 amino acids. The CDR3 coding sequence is TGTGCCAGCAGCCCTTGGACAGGGTCGGGCACAGATACGCAGTATTTT. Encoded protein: CASSPWTGSGTDTQYF.

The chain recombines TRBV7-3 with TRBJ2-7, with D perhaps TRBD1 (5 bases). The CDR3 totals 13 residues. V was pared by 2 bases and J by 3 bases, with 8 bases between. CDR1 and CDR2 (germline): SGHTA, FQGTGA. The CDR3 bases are TGTGCCAGCAGCTTAGGCAGGGTCTACGAGCAGTACTTC. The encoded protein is CASSLGRVYEQYF.

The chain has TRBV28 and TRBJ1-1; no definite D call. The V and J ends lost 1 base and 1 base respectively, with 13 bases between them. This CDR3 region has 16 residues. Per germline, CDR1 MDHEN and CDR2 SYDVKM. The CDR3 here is CASSLSLLRTNTEAFF. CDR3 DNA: TGTGCCAGCAGTTTATCTCTCTTAAGGACGAACACTGAAGCTTTCTTT.

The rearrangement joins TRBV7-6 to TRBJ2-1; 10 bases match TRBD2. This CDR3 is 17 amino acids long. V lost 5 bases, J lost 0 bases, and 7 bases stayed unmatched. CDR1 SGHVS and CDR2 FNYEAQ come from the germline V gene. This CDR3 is CASSPGTSARSYNEQFF. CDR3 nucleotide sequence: TGTGCCAGCAGCCCCGGGACTAGCGCCCGCTCCTACAATGAGCAGTTCTTC.